The clone carrying this T cell receptor (beta chain) was counted a few times. TCRdb itself ran the RT-PCR reads through MiXCR, one entry per CDR3 protein. The profile shows about 680,000 distinct CDR3 sequences, 14% of them singletons. Sequenced sample: memory CD4+ T cells from blood. The TCR comes from a female donor in good health, serving as a healthy control.

In DNA form, the CDR3 reads TGTGCCAGCAGTCCTACAGGGTCCCGTGAGACCCAGTACTTC. Translated: CASSPTGSRETQYF. The rearrangement joins TRBV6-2 or TRBV6-3 to TRBJ2-5, with a weak D call TRBD1 (6 bases). The CDR3 has 14 amino acids. Trimming left V 5 bases short and J 5 bases short, with 15 bases between. The V gene's germline CDR1 is MNHEY and CDR2 SVGEGT.